This T cell receptor (beta chain) originates from a study of blood T cell repertoires in COVID-19. This clone came up once. How the authors handled the data: Amplified reference gene primers provided the basis for estimating nucleated cell counts. Assay: immunoSEQ multiplex PCR; the TCRdb copy retains only in-frame clones and omits some. V, J and clone size derive from that table, while D and trimming were established from the DNA sequence. The sample includes under 200,000 clones, approximately 90% of them seen just once. The V and J ends lost 0 bases and 10 bases, in that order; junction bases with no gene match: 13. The CDR3 spans 16 residues.

This TCR derives from a woman aged 70-85 years with COVID-19, enrolled during active disease. The chain links TRBV23-1 to TRBJ1-1; 8 nucleotides align to TRBD1. TRBV23-1 falls under the ORF class, with uncertain function. Specimen: peripheral blood. The CDR3 DNA sequence: TGCGCCAGCAGTCAATCTAGGACAGGGTCTTTCAGTCGAGCTTTCTTT. Translation gives CASSQSRTGSFSRAFF.